This TCR beta chain derives from a study of technical replicates of blood from a few donors. The CDR3 is made up of 14 amino acids. Germline V gene data show CDR1 as MNHNY and CDR2 as SVGAGI (reference sequence). V was shortened by 6 bases and J by 7 bases, with 16 bases between the two germline ends. The method was immunoSEQ multiplex PCR; TCRdb's version includes in-frame clones alone and lacks a portion of them. The sample has roughly 61,000 clones, 95% to 98% seen once. This chain connects TRBV6-6 to TRBJ2-1, with TRBD1 as a possible D gene (6 bases). The TCR was taken from a human donor in good health. Specimen: T cells isolated from PBMCs. The CDR3 sequence is CASRNSGARNEQFF. CDR3 sequence (DNA): TGTGCCAGCAGGAACTCAGGGGCCCGGAATGAGCAGTTCTTC.